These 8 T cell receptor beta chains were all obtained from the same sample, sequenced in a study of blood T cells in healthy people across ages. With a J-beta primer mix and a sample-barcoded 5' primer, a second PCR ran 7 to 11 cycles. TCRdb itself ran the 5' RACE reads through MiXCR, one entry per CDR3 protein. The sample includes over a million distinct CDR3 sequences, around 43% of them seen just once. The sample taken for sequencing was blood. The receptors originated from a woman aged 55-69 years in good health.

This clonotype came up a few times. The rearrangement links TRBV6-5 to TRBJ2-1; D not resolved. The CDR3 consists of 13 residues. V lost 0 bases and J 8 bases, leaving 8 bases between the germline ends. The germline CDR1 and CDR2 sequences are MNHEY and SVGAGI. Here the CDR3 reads CASSYSTLDEQFF. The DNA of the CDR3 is TGTGCCAGCAGTTACTCGACCCTAGATGAGCAGTTCTTC.

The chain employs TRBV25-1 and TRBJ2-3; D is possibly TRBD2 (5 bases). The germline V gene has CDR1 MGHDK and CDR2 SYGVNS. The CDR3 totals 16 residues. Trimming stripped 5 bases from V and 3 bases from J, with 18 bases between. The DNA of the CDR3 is TGTGCCAGCAGTATTGCGGCGTGGGAGTTAACAGATACGCAGTATTTT. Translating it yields CASSIAAWELTDTQYF.

The CDR3 nucleotides read TGTGCCAGCAGCCCCCGCCTGCTAGCGGGAGGGCCGGTTTATCACGAGCAGTACTTC. Its protein product is CASSPRLLAGGPVYHEQYF. V usage is TRBV9 and J usage is TRBJ2-7; the match to TRBD2 covers 12 bases. The V gene's germline CDR1 is SGDLS and CDR2 YYNGEE. The CDR3 has 19 amino acids. Trimming cost V 4 bases and J 5 bases; bases outside gene matches: 19.

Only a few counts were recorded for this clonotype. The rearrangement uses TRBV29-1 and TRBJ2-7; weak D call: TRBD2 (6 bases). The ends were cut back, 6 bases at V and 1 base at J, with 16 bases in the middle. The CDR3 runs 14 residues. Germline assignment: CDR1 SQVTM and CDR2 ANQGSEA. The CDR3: CSVTGLLPSYEQYF. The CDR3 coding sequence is TGCAGCGTGACGGGACTCTTGCCTTCCTACGAGCAGTACTTC.

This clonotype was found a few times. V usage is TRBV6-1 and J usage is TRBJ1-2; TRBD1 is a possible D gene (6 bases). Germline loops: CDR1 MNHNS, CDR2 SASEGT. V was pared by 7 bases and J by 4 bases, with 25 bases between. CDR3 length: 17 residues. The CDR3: CASKERHPGGGSYGYTF. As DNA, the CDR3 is TGTGCCAGCAAAGAACGCCACCCTGGAGGGGGGAGCTATGGCTACACCTTC.

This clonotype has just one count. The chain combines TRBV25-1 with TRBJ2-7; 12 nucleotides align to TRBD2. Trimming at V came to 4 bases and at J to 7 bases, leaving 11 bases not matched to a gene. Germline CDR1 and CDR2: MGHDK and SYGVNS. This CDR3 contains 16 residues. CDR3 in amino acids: CASSGLAGVKGNEQYF. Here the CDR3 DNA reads TGTGCCAGCAGTGGACTAGCGGGAGTGAAAGGTAATGAGCAGTACTTC.

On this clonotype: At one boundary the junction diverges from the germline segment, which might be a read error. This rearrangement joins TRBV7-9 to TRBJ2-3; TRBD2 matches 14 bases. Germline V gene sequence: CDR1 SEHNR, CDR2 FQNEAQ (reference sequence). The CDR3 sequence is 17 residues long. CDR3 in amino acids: CASSSPRTSGRTDTRYF. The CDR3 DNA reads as TGTGCCAGCAGCTCGCCTCGGACTAGCGGGAGGACAGATACGCGGTATTTT.

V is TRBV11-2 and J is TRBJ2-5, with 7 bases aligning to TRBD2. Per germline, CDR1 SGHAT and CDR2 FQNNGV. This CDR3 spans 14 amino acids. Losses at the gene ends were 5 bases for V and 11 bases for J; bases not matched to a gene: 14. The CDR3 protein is CASSPRVGRAEQYF. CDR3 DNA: TGTGCCAGCAGCCCTAGGGTTGGGAGGGCAGAGCAGTACTTC.